These T cell receptor beta chains were read from a single sample in a study of T cells in tuberculosis. Here immunoSEQ multiplex PCR was the method, and the copy in TCRdb shows in-frame clones only, minus some. The table includes tens of thousands of clones, approximately 92% detected once. Material for sequencing was PBMCs. These receptors came from a donor aged 10 to 29 with latent tuberculosis or without tuberculosis infection. Some clones in this sample may be carry-over from other donors' samples. Both conserved end residues are part of each CDR3. A D gene is named only where the DNA matches it firmly. Size is omitted from some rows. Given values are once, few, many or a class for expanded clones.

CDR3 protein: CASSGGRSYEQYF; CDR3 DNA: TGTGCCAGCAGTGGTGGGCGATCCTACGAGCAGTACTTC; clone size: .; D gene: .; J gene: TRBJ2-7; V gene: TRBV2
CDR3 protein: CASRWTRNTEAFF; CDR3 DNA: TGCGCCAGCAGATGGACACGGAACACTGAAGCTTTCTTT; clone size: .; D gene: .; J gene: TRBJ1-1; V gene: TRBV5-1
CDR3 protein: CASSLGSGGGNEQFF; CDR3 DNA: TGTGCCAGCAGCTTAGGGTCAGGGGGCGGGAATGAGCAGTTCTTC; clone size: .; D gene: TRBD1; J gene: TRBJ2-1; V gene: TRBV11-2
CDR3 protein: CASSSKRADTGELFF; CDR3 DNA: TGTGCCAGCAGCTCGAAGAGGGCGGACACCGGGGAGCTGTTTTTT; clone size: once; D gene: .; J gene: TRBJ2-2; V gene: TRBV11-3
CDR3 protein: CASSLQGNDGYTF; CDR3 DNA: TGTGCCAGCAGTCTGCAGGGAAATGATGGCTACACCTTC; clone size: .; D gene: .; J gene: TRBJ1-2; V gene: TRBV6-1
CDR3 protein: CASSSHGQGADYEQYF; CDR3 DNA: TGTGCCAGCAGTTCTCACGGACAGGGGGCTGACTACGAGCAGTACTTC; clone size: .; D gene: TRBD1; J gene: TRBJ2-7; V gene: TRBV6-6
CDR3 protein: CSAEGLTEAFF; CDR3 DNA: TGCAGTGCTGAGGGCCTGACTGAAGCTTTCTTT; clone size: few; D gene: .; J gene: TRBJ1-1; V gene: TRBV20-1
CDR3 protein: CASSGTEAKNIQYF; CDR3 DNA: TGTGCCAGCAGTGGTACAGAAGCCAAAAACATTCAGTACTTC; clone size: .; D gene: .; J gene: TRBJ2-4; V gene: TRBV25-1
CDR3 protein: CASSFVWPYEQYF; CDR3 DNA: TGTGCCAGCAGTTTCGTTTGGCCCTACGAGCAGTACTTC; clone size: few; D gene: .; J gene: TRBJ2-7; V gene: TRBV27
CDR3 protein: CASSHEDSSTDTQYF; CDR3 DNA: TGTGCCAGCAGCCATGAGGACAGTAGCACAGATACGCAGTATTTT; clone size: .; D gene: .; J gene: TRBJ2-3; V gene: TRBV7-6
CDR3 protein: CASTEGANTEAFF; CDR3 DNA: TGTGCCAGCACCGAGGGGGCGAACACTGAAGCTTTCTTT; clone size: .; D gene: TRBD1; J gene: TRBJ1-1; V gene: TRBV2